This T cell receptor (beta chain) derives from a study of Tregs in tolerant kidney transplant recipients. Sequenced by immunoSEQ multiplex PCR; TCRdb stores in-frame clones only, minus some. There are under 300,000 clones in the sample; roughly 84% occur only once, and approximately 0.69% lies in the top ten. This CDR3 is 12 amino acids long. Germline V gene lookup returns CDR1 SGHTA and CDR2 FQGTGA. V dropped 3 bases and J dropped 4 bases, with 4 bases sitting between them. Sequencing was carried out using CD4+ T cells from blood. The chain joins TRBV7-3 to TRBJ2-1; the D is unclear. The sequence was collected from a human donor in good health. The CDR3 sequence: CASSLSYNEQFF. The CDR3 DNA reads TGTGCCAGCAGCTTGTCTTACAATGAGCAGTTCTTC.